A selection of T cell receptor beta chains follows, all from one sample in a study of cytotoxic CD8 clonotypes in ibrutinib-treated CLL. Profiled with immunoSEQ multiplex PCR; TCRdb holds only in-frame clones, not every one. This sample has 50,000 to 75,000 clones, with about 65% found just once. Sequencing was performed on PBMCs, taken after 12 months of ibrutinib treatment. These receptors came from a human donor with chronic lymphocytic leukemia. The CDR3 runs from the conserved cysteine through the conserved F or W. Clone size is shown for a subset of rows, as once, few, many or a class of expanded clone.

NA	TRBV7-2	CASSSSGTIVPFF
NA	TRBV5-4	CASSPTGGMIETQYF
NA	TRBV13	CASNSRKAGAADTQYF
NA	TRBV5-1	CASSFREGGYTF
NA	TRBV28	CASSLMGGGRGNEQFF
NA	TRBV28	CASSRTPSYEQYF
NA	TRBV9	CASSVGGMSNEQFF
NA	TRBV7-9	CASSLGPVGLVYEQYF
NA	TRBV15	CATSRGATNEKLFF
NA	TRBV27	CASSSIYGGLRFSPLHF
once	TRBV28	CASSPQERMGEKLFF
few	TRBV6-1	CASSGWDRGAPNYGYTF
few	TRBV19	CASSRGYSNANGTEAFF
NA	TRBV21-1	CASTRLAGTNEQFF
NA	TRBV2	CASSSGTGTDTQYF
few	TRBV25-1	CASSHIFEQYF
NA	TRBV12-5	CASGLLGTEETQYF
NA	TRBV11-3	CASSLGRGGFYEQYF
NA	TRBV4-1	CASSRTGTVYEKLFF
NA	TRBV27	CASSRQGLTGELFF
NA	TRBV9	CASSATTANEKLFF
NA	TRBV9	CASSVVGSDTEAFF
NA	TRBV28	CASRTSGEAFF
NA	TRBV19	CASSIGLAAPYEQYF
NA	TRBV7-3	CASSPGTSGYNEQFF
NA	TRBV27	CASSPTSGGFYEQYF
few	TRBV2	CASTQGTDFRQPQHF
few	TRBV10-3	CAIKAGDSYNEQFF
NA	TRBV2	CASSFLKSSYNEQFF
once	TRBV29-1	CSVDGRGTDTQYF
NA	TRBV9	CASSVGPSITEAFF
NA	TRBV5-4	CASSLEVNQPQHF
NA	TRBV4-1	CASSQVLVTSGSILEQYF
NA	TRBV27	CASSRTLGQGTLYEQYF
NA	TRBV23-1	CASSQSDRGLADTQYF
NA	TRBV5-1	CASSTPGTEQFF
NA	TRBV6-5	CASRLADSYEQYF
NA	TRBV30	CAWSTQQGATGNTIYF
NA	TRBV5-4	CASSPKQGLTETQYF
NA	TRBV7-2	CASSLAGAGSQSYEQYF
once	TRBV19	CASSPGGTEAFF
NA	TRBV18	CASSPPTGLPQHF
NA	TRBV7-2	CASSLQGAQPQHF
few	TRBV5-1	CASSFTLGQYGYTF
few	TRBV7-2	CASSPDGGRRRGYTF
NA	TRBV19	CASSTYPSGREYNEQFF
once	TRBV29-1	CSVSGFLAGGEKISGANVLTF
NA	TRBV11-2	CASSPGYLTSSNEQFF
NA	TRBV4-3	CASSQLAGDAGELFF
NA	TRBV19	CASRDYPSSYNEQFF
few	TRBV10-3	CAISGTSGRNEQFF